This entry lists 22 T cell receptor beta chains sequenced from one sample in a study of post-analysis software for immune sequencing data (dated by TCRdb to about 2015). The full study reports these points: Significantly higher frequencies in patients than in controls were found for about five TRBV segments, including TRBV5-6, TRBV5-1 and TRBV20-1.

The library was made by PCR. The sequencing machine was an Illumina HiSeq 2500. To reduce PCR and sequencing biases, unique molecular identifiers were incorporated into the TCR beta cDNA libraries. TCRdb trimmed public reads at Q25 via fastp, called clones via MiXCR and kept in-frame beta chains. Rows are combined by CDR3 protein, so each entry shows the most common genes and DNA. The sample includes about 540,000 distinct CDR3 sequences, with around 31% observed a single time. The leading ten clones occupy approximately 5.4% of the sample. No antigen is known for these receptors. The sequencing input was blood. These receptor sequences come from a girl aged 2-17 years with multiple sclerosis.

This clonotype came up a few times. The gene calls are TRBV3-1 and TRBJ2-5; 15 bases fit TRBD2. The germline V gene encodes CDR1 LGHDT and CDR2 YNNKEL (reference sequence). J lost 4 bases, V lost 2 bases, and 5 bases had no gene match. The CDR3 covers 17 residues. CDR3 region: CASSQSWGLAGGETQYF. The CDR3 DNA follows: TGTGCCAGCAGCCAATCATGGGGACTAGCGGGGGGAGAGACCCAGTACTTC.

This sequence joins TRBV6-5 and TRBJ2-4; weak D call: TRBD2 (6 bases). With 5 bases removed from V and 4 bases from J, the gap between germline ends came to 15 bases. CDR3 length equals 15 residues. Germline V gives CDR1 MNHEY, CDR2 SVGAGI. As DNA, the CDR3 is TGTGCCAGCAGTCGGACTACCAAAGGGAAAAACATTCAGTACTTC. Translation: CASSRTTKGKNIQYF.

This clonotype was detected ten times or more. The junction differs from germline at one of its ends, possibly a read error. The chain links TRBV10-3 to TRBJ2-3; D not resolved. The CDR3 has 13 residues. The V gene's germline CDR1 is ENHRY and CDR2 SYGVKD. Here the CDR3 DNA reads TGTGCCATCAGCGAGTTAGGCACAGATACGCAGTATTTT. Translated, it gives CAISELGTDTQYF.

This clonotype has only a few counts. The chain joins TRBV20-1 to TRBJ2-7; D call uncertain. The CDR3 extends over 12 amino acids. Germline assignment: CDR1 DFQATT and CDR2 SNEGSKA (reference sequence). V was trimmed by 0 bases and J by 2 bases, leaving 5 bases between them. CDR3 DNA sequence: TGCAGTGCTAGAGAAGAAACCTACGAGCAGTACTTC. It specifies CSAREETYEQYF.

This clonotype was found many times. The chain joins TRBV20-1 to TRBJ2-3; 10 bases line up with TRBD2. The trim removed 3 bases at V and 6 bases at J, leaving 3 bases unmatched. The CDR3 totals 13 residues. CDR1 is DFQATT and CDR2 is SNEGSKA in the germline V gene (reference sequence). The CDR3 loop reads CSASLAGADTQYF. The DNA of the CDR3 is TGCAGTGCTAGCCTAGCGGGGGCGGATACGCAGTATTTT.

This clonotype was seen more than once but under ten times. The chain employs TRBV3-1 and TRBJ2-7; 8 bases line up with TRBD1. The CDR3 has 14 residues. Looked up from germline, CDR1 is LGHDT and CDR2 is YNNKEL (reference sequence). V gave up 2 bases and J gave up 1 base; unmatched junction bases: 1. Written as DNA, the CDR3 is TGTGCCAGCAGCCAAAGGGACAGGTCCTACGAGCAGTACTTC. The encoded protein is CASSQRDRSYEQYF.

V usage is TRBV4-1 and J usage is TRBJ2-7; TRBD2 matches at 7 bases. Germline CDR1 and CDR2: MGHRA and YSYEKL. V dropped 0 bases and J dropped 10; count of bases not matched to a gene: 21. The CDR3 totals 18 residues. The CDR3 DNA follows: TGCGCCAGCAGCCAAGATGGGGAGGGCCGGATCTACCTAGGACCCCAGTACTTC. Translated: CASSQDGEGRIYLGPQYF.

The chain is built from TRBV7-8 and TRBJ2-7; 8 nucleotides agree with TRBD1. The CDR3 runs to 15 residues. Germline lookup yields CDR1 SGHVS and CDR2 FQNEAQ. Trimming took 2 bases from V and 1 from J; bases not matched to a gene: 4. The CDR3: CASSLRQGASYEQYF. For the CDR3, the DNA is TGTGCCAGCAGCTTAAGGCAGGGGGCTTCCTACGAGCAGTACTTC.

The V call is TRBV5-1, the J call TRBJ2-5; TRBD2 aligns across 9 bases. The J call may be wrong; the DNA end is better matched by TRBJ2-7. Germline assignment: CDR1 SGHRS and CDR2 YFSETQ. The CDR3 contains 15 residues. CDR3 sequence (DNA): TGCGCCAGCAGCTTCCTAGCGGGGATCCCCTACGAGCAGTACTTC. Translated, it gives CASSFLAGIPYEQYF.

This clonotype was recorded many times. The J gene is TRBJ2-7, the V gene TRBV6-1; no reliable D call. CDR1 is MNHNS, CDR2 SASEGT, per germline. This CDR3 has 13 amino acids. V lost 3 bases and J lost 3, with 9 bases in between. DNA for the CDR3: TGTGCCAGCAGTGAGCGGATCATCTACGAGCAGTACTTC. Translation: CASSERIIYEQYF.

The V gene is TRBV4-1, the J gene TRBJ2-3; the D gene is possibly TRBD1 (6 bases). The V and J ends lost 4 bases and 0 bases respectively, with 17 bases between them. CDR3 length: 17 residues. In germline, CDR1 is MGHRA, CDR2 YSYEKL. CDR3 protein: CASSLPRGGTSTDTQYF. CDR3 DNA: TGCGCCAGCAGCCTCCCCAGGGGCGGCACTAGCACAGATACGCAGTATTTT.

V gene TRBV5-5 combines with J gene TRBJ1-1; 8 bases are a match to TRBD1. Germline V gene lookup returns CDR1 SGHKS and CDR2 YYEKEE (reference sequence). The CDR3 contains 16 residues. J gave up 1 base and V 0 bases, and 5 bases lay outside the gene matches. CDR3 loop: CASSLVQGARNTEAFF. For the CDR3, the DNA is TGTGCCAGCAGCTTGGTTCAGGGGGCTAGGAACACTGAAGCTTTCTTT.

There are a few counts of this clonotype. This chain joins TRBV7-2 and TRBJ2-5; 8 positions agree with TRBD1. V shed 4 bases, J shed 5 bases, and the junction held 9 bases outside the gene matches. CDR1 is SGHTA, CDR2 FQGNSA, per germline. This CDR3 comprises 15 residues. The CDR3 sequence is CASSSQGARGETQYF. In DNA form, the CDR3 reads TGTGCCAGCAGCTCCCAGGGGGCACGTGGTGAGACCCAGTACTTC.

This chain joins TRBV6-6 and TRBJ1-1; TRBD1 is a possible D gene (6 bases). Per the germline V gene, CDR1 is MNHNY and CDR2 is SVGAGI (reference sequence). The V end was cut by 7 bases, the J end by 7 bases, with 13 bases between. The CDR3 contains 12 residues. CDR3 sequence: CASTQRGIEAFF. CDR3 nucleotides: TGTGCCAGCACCCAAAGGGGGATTGAAGCTTTCTTT.

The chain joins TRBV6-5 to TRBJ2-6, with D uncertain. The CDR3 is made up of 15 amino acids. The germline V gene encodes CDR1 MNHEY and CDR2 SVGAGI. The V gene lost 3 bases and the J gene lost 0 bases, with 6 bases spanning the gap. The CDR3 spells CASSYVDSGANVLTF. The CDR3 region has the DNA TGTGCCAGCAGTTATGTAGACTCTGGGGCCAACGTCCTGACTTTC.

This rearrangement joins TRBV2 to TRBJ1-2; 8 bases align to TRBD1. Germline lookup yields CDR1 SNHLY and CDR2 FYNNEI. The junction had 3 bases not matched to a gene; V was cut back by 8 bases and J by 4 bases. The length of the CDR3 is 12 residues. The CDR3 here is CASAGQAYGYTF. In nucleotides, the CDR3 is TGTGCCAGCGCGGGACAGGCCTATGGCTACACCTTC.

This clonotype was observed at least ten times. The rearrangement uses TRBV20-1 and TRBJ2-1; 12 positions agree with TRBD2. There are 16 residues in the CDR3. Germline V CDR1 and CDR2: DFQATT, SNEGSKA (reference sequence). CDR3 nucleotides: TGCAGGCCGACTAGCGGGGGAACCGTCTCCTACAATGAGCAGTTCTTC. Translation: CRPTSGGTVSYNEQFF.

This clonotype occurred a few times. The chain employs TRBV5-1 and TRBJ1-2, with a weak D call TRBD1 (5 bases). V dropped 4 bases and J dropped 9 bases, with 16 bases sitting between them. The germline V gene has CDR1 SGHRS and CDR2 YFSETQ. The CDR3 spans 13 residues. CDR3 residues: CASSRGQPPSYTF. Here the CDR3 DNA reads TGCGCCAGCAGCAGGGGCCAGCCTCCAAGCTACACCTTC.

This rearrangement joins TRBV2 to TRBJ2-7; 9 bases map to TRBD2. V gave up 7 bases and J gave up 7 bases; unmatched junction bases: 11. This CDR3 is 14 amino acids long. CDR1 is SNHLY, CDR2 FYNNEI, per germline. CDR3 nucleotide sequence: TGTGCCAGCACCGTAGCGGGGGTCTACAATGAGCAGTACTTC. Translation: CASTVAGVYNEQYF.

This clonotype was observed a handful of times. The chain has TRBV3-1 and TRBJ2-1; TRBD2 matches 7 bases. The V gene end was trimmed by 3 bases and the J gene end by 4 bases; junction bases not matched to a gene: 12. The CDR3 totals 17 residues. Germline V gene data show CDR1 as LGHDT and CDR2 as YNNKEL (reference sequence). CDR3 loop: CASSQLTRGDPYNEQFF. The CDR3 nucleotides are TGTGCCAGCAGCCAGCTCACCCGGGGGGACCCTTACAATGAGCAGTTCTTC.

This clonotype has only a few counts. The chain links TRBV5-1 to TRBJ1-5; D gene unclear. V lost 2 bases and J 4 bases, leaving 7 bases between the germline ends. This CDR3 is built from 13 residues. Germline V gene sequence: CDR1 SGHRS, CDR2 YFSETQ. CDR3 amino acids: CASSFIGNQPQHF. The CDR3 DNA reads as TGCGCCAGCAGCTTTATAGGGAATCAGCCCCAGCATTTT.

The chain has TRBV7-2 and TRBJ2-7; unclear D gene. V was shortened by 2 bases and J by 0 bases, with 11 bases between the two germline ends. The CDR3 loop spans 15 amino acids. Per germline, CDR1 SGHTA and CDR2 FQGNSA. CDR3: CASSLSSMSSYEQYF. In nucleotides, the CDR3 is TGTGCCAGCAGCTTAAGTTCTATGAGCTCCTACGAGCAGTACTTC.